This entry lists 15 T cell receptor beta chains sequenced from one sample in a study of CD8 T cells in ankylosing spondylitis (dated by TCRdb to about 2017). The receptor library was made with 5' RACE. For sequencing, an Illumina HiSeq 2500 was employed. The public reads were quality trimmed at Q25 with fastp and then assembled into clones with MiXCR by TCRdb, keeping productive beta chains. Under each unique CDR3 protein, matching rows form one entry showing the most common genes and DNA. This sample gives fewer than 250,000 distinct CDR3 sequences in total; about 10% of them show up just once. 2.6% of the sample comes from the top ten. Sequenced sample: blood, either unsorted or a sorted T cell fraction (not recorded which). The receptors were sampled from a male donor with ankylosing spondylitis or in good health (not recorded which).

This clonotype was observed once. This may come from a read error, since a much larger clone is one base off. The chain is built from TRBV21-1 and TRBJ1-2. TRBV21-1 is reported as a pseudogene. The CDR3 spans 15 residues. The CDR3 region has the DNA TGTGCCAGCAGCAAACAATCCGGATTTACGGATGGCCACACCTTC. Its protein is CASSKQSGFTDGHTF.

This clonotype has only a few counts. This chain uses TRBV5-1 with TRBJ2-2; D unclear. The CDR3 covers 17 residues. V was shortened by 1 base and J by 5 bases, with 18 bases between the two germline ends. Looked up from germline, CDR1 is SGHRS and CDR2 is YFSETQ. The CDR3 sequence: CASSLRPTSMGTGELFF. The CDR3 nucleotides read TGCGCCAGCAGCTTGAGGCCGACAAGTATGGGGACCGGGGAGCTGTTTTTT.

This clonotype has just a few counts. This clone may be a read error of a much larger clone one base away. The chain employs TRBV3-1 and TRBJ2-7; the D is unclear. This CDR3 region has 11 residues. Germline V gives CDR1 LGHDT, CDR2 YNNKEL (reference sequence). The chain's CDR3 is CAGSQESEQYF. CDR3 bases: TGTGCCGGCAGCCAAGAATCCGAGCAGTACTTC.

This clonotype was counted between two and nine times. This sequence joins TRBV27 and TRBJ2-5; D is perhaps TRBD2 (6 bases). V was clipped by 2 bases and J by 5 bases, with 15 bases between them. This CDR3 contains 15 residues. Germline V gene data show CDR1 as MNHEY and CDR2 as SMNVEV (reference sequence). This CDR3 is CASSLIRVREETQYF. CDR3 nucleotides: TGTGCCAGCAGTTTAATCCGGGTCCGGGAGGAGACCCAGTACTTC.

This clonotype has ten or more counts. The chain couples TRBV20-1 to TRBJ2-3; D assignment may be TRBD1 or TRBD2 (5 bases each). The CDR3 runs 15 residues. Germline V gene data show CDR1 as DFQATT and CDR2 as SNEGSKA (reference sequence). V was clipped by 6 bases and J by 2 bases, with 18 bases between them. The CDR3 loop reads CSAGRGAANTDTQYF. Written as DNA, the CDR3 is TGCAGTGCGGGGAGAGGGGCAGCAAACACAGATACGCAGTATTTT.

Many counts were recorded for this clonotype. The chain links TRBV10-3 to TRBJ2-1; no firm D call. The germline gives CDR1 ENHRY, CDR2 SYGVKD. The CDR3 extends over 16 amino acids. V gave up 3 bases and J gave up 0 bases, with 12 bases separating them. The CDR3 region is CAISEEHRSSYNEQFF. Written as DNA, the CDR3 is TGTGCCATCAGTGAAGAACACCGGAGCTCCTACAATGAGCAGTTCTTC.

This clonotype was seen ten or more times. J is TRBJ1-2 and V is TRBV15; D remains unclear. V dropped 0 bases and J dropped 0 bases, with 5 bases sitting between them. Germline loops: CDR1 LNHNV, CDR2 YYDKDF (reference sequence). This CDR3 is built from 14 residues. The CDR3 is CATSRDGTNYGYTF. DNA of the CDR3: TGTGCCACCAGCAGAGATGGGACTAACTATGGCTACACCTTC.

The rearrangement uses TRBV19 and TRBJ1-5, with D hard to call. Germline V gene sequence: CDR1 LNHDA, CDR2 SQIVND (reference sequence). V lost 3 bases to trimming and J lost 0 bases, with 6 bases between them. CDR3 length equals 14 residues. CDR3 sequence: CASSIASSNQPQHF. DNA of the CDR3: TGTGCCAGTAGTATTGCGAGTAGCAATCAGCCCCAGCATTTT.

This clonotype was found many times. V is TRBV5-1 and J is TRBJ1-2; TRBD1 aligns across 10 bases. In germline, CDR1 is SGHRS, CDR2 YFSETQ. CDR3 length equals 13 residues. V lost 6 bases to trimming and J lost 2 bases; unmatched junction nucleotides: 1. Written as DNA, the CDR3 is TGCGCCAGCACGGGACAGGGGAACTATGGCTACACCTTC. Translation gives CASTGQGNYGYTF.

This clonotype appeared many times. The chain uses TRBV12-3 or TRBV12-4 and TRBJ2-5; TRBD2 aligns across 9 bases. With V trimmed by 6 bases and J by 3 bases, 11 bases remained unmatched. The CDR3 covers 16 residues. Here the CDR3 DNA reads TGTGCCAGCAGCCCAGATAGCGGGGGCACCAAAGAGACCCAGTACTTC. It specifies CASSPDSGGTKETQYF.

At least ten counts were recorded for this clonotype. The chain links TRBV6-5 to TRBJ2-1, with 10 bases aligning to TRBD2. The germline V gene has CDR1 MNHEY and CDR2 SVGAGI. This CDR3 spans 16 amino acids. J was trimmed by 7 bases and V by 3 bases; bases with no gene match: 9. In nucleotides, the CDR3 is TGTGCCAGCAGTTATTCCCAAGCGGGGGGGGGTAATGAGCAGTTCTTC. This sequence encodes CASSYSQAGGGNEQFF.

This clonotype came up many times. V gene TRBV6-1 combines with J gene TRBJ1-6; a possible D gene is TRBD1 (5 bases). This CDR3 region has 13 residues. The V end lost 8 bases, the J end lost 6 bases, and 11 bases lay between the germline ends. Germline lookup yields CDR1 MNHNS and CDR2 SASEGT. The CDR3 bases are TGTGCCAGCGGCAGGGACCGTAATTCACCCCTCCACTTT. It is translated as CASGRDRNSPLHF.

A few counts support this clonotype. The chain employs TRBV12-3 or TRBV12-4 and TRBJ1-1; D not resolved. V gave up 5 bases and J gave up 2 bases, with 15 bases separating them. The CDR3 has 15 amino acids. CDR3 loop: CASSPQEILNTEAFF. The CDR3 DNA is TGTGCCAGCAGTCCCCAGGAAATCTTAAACACTGAAGCTTTCTTT.

The chain combines TRBV6-2 or TRBV6-3 with TRBJ2-7, with D perhaps given as TRBD1 or TRBD2 (5 bases each). The germline gives CDR1 MNHEY, CDR2 SVGEGT. The ends were cut back, 8 bases at V and 0 bases at J, with 11 bases in the middle. The CDR3 is made up of 13 amino acids. CDR3 DNA sequence: TGTGCCAGCGGATGGGGGAGCTCCTACGAGCAGTACTTC. Residues: CASGWGSSYEQYF.

At least ten counts were recorded for this clonotype. V and J are TRBV20-1 and TRBJ1-1; TRBD1 matches 10 bases. Germline V CDR1 and CDR2: DFQATT, SNEGSKA (reference sequence). The V gene end was trimmed by 4 bases and the J gene end by 4 bases; junction bases not matched to a gene: 15. The CDR3 loop spans 17 amino acids. In nucleotides, the CDR3 is TGCAGTGCTACCTCGAACCGGGACAGGGGAAGAAGCACTGAAGCTTTCTTT. Its translation is CSATSNRDRGRSTEAFF.